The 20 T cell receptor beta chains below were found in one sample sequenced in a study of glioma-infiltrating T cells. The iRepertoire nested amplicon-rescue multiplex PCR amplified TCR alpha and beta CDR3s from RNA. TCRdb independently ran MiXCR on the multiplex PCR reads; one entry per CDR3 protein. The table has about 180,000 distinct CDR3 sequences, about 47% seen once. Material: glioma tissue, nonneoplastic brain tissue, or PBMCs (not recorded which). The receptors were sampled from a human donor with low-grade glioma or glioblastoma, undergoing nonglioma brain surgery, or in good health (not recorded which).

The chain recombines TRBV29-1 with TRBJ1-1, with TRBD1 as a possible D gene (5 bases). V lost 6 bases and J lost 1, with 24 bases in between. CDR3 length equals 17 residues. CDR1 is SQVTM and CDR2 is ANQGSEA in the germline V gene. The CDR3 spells CSVEPTGGYHGNTEAFF. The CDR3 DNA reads TGCAGCGTAGAACCTACGGGGGGGTACCACGGGAACACTGAAGCTTTCTTT.

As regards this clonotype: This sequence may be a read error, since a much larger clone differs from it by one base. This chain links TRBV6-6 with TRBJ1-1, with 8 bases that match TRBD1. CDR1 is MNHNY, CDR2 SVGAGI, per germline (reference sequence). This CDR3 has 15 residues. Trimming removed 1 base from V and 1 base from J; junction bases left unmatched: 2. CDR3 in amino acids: CASSYYGTGNTEAFF. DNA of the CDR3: TGTGCCAGCAGTTACTACGGGACAGGGAACACTGAAGCTTTCTTT.

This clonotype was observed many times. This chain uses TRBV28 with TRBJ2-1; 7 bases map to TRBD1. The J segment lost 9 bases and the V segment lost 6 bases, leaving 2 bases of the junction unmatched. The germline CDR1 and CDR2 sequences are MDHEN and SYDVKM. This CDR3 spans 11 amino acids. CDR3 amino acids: CASRDRIEQFF. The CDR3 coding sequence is TGTGCCAGCAGGGACAGGATTGAGCAGTTCTTC.

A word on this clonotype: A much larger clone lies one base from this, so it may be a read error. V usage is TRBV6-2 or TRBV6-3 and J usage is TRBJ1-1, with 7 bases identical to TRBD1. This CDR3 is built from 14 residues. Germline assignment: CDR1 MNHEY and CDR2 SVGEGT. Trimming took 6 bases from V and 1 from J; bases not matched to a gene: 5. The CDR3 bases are TGTGCCAGCAGACTCCGGACAGGGAACACTGAAGCTTTCTTT. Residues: CASRLRTGNTEAFF.

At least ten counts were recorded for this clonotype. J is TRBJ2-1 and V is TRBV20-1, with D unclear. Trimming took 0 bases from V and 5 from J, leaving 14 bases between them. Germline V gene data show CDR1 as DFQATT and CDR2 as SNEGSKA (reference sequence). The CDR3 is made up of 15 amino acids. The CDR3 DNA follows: TGCAGTGCTAGAGAAAGCGTTTGGGATAACAATGAGCAGTTCTTC. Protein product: CSARESVWDNNEQFF.

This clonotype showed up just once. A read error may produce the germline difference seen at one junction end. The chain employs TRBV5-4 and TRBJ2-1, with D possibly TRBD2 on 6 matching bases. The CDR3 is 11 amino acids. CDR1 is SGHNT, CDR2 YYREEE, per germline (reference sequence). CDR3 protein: CASRLEGEQFF. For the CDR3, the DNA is TGTGCCAGCAGATTGGAGGGTGAGCAGTTCTTC.

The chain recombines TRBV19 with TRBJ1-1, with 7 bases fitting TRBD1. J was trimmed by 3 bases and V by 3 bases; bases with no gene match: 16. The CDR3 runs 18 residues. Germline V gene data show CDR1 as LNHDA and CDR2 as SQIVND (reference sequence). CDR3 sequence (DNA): TGTGCCAGTAGTATGCTACCGTCGAGGGGGCGATTGGACACTGAAGCTTTCTTT. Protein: CASSMLPSRGRLDTEAFF.

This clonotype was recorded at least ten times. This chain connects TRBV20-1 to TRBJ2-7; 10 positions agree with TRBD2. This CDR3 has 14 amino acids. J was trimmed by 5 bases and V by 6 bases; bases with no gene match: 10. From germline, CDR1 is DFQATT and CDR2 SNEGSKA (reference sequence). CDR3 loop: CSAHLAGEGDEQYF. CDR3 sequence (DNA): TGCAGTGCCCACCTAGCGGGAGAAGGGGACGAGCAGTACTTC.

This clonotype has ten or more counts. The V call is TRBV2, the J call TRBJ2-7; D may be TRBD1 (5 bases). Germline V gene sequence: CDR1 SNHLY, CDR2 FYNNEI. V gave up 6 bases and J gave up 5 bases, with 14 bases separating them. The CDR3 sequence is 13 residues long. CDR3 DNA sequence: TGTGCCAGCAGACTCGACTTAGGGGACGAGCAGTACTTC. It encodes CASRLDLGDEQYF.

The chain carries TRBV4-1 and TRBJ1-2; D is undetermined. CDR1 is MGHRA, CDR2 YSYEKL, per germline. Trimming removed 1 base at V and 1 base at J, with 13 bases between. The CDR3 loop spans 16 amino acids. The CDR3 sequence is CASSQGMTRRNYGYTF. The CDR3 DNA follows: TGCGCCAGCAGCCAAGGGATGACAAGACGTAACTATGGCTACACCTTC.

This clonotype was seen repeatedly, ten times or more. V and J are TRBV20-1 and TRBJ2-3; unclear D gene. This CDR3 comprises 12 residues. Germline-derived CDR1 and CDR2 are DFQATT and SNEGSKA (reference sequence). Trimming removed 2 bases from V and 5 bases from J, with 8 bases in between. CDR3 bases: TGCAGTGCTAGACCTCCGGGAGATACGCAGTATTTT. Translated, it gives CSARPPGDTQYF.

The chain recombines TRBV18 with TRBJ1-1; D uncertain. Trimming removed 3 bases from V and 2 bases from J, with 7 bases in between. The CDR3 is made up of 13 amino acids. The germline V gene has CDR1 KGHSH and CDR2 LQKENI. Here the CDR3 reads CASSPGVNTEAFF. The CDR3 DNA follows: TGTGCCAGCTCACCCGGAGTAAACACTGAAGCTTTCTTT.

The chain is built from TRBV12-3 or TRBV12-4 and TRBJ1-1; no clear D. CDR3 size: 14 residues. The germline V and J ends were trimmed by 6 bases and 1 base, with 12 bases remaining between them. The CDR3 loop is CASREDNQNTEAFF. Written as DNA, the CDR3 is TGTGCCAGCAGAGAAGACAACCAGAACACTGAAGCTTTCTTT.

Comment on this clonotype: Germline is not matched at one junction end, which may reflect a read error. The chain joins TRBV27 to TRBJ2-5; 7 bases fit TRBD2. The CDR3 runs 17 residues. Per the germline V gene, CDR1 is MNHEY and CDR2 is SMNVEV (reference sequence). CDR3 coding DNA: TGTGCCGGCAGTTTGGGTCCTAGCGGAGGGTACCAAGAGACCGAGTACTTC. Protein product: CAGSLGPSGGYQETEYF.

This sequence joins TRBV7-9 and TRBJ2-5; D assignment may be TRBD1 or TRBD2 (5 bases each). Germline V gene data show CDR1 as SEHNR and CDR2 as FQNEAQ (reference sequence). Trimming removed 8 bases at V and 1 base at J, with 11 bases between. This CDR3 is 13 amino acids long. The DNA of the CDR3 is TGTGCCAGCCGGGACGGGGCCCAAGAGACCCAGTACTTC. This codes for CASRDGAQETQYF.

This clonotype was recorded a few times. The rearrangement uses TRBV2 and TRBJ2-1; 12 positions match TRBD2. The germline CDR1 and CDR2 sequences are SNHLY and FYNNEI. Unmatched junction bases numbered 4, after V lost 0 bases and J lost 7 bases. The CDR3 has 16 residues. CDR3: CASSEAVGLAGNEQFF. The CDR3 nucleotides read TGTGCCAGCAGTGAAGCTGTGGGACTAGCGGGTAATGAGCAGTTCTTC. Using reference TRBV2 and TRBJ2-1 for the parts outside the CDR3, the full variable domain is EPEVTQTPSHQVTQMGQEVILRCVPISNHLYFYWYRQILGQKVEFLVSFYNNEISEKSEIFDDQFSVERPDGSNFTLKIRSTKLEDSAMYFCASSEAVGLAGNEQFFGPGTRLTVL.

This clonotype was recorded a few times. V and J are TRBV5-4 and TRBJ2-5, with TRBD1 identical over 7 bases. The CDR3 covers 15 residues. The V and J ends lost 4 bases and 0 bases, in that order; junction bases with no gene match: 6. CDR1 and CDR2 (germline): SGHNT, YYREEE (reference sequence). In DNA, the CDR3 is TGTGCCAGCAGCCGTCCGGACAGGTACCAAGAGACCCAGTACTTC. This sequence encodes CASSRPDRYQETQYF.

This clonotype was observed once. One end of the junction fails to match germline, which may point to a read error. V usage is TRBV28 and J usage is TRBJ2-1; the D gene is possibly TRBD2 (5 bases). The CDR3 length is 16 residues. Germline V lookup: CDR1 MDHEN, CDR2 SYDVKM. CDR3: CASILGSWLFNDEQFF. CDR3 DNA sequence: TGTGCCAGCATCCTGGGGAGCTGGCTTTTTAATGATGAACAGTTCTTC.

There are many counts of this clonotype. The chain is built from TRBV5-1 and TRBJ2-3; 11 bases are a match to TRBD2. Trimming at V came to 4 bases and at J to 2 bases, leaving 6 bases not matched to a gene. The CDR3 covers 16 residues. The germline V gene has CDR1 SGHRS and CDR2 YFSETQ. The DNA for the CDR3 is TGCGCCAGCAGCCCACGACTAGCGGGACACACAGATACGCAGTATTTT. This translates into CASSPRLAGHTDTQYF. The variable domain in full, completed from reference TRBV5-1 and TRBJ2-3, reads KAGVTQTPRYLIKTRGQQVTLSCSPISGHRSVSWYQQTPGQGLQFLFEYFSETQRNKGNFPGRFSGRQFSNSRSEMNVSTLELGDSALYLCASSPRLAGHTDTQYFGPGTRLTVL.

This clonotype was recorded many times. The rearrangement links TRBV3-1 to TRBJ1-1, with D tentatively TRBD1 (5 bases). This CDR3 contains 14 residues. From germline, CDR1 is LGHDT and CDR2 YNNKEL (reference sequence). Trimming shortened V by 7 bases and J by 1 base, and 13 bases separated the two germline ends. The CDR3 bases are TGTGCCAGCACCCGCCAGGGAGGGAACACTGAAGCTTTCTTT. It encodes CASTRQGGNTEAFF.